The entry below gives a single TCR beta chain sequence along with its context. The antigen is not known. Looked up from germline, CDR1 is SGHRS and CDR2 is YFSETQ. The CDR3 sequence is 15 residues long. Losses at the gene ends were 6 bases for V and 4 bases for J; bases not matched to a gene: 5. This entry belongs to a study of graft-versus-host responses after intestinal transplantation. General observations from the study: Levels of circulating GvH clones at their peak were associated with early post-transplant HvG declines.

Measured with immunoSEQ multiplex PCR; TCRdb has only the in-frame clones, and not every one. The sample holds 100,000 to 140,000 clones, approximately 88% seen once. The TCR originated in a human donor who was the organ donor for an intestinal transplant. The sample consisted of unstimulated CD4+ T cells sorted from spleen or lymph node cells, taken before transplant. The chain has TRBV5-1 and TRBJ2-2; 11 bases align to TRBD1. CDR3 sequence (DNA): TGCGCCAGCACTCCCGGGACAGGGGGCACCGGGGAGCTGTTTTTT. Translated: CASTPGTGGTGELFF.